Sequencing of this T cell receptor (beta chain) was carried out in a study of blood T cell repertoires in COVID-19. About the research overall: The study drew acute and convalescent COVID-19 samples from the United States, Italy and Spain.

The table came from immunoSEQ multiplex PCR; TCRdb's copy has only in-frame clones and leaves some out. The table lists about 230,000 clones, approximately 90% of them singletons. Sequenced input: peripheral blood. The receptor's source is a man aged 25-45 years with COVID-19, enrolled during active disease.

This CDR3 reads CASSSGQDEKLFF. CDR3 coding DNA: TGTGCCAGCAGCTCGGGACAGGATGAAAAACTGTTTTTT. V usage is TRBV28 and J usage is TRBJ1-4, with 8 bases identical to TRBD1. V lost 6 bases, J lost 6 bases, and 3 bases stayed unmatched. Per germline, CDR1 MDHEN and CDR2 SYDVKM. This CDR3 is 13 amino acids long. Looking up the rest from reference TRBV28 and TRBJ1-4 gives the full variable domain: DVKVTQSSRYLVKRTGEKVFLECVQDMDHENMFWYRQDPGLGLRLIYFSYDVKMKEKGDIPEGYSVSREKKERFSLILESASTNQTSMYLCASSSGQDEKLFFGSGTQLSVL.